The clone carrying this T cell receptor (beta chain) was counted at least ten times. Its target is not known. The sample belongs to a study of metastatic and nonmetastatic thyroid tumors. Study at large: Across blood and tumor or nodule tissue, repertoires from malignant and benign thyroid patients were compared with one another.

Methods used by the authors: For papillary thyroid cancer, a distant-metastasis classifier was constructed from CDR3 differences observed across clinicopathological groups. TCRdb reprocessed the PCR reads using MiXCR. These V and J calls are TCRdb output, not the study's own analysis. This table has fewer than 25,000 clones, 10% to 12% appearing once. The CDR3 is made up of 13 amino acids. Per germline, CDR1 SGHAT and CDR2 FQDESV (reference sequence). Trimming pared 1 base from V and 7 bases from J, leaving 8 bases between. None of the patients had undergone any treatment ahead of thyroid surgery. Study-wide findings and caveats: Compared with benign nodules, malignant thyroid tumors were reported to have significantly higher TCR beta diversity in both blood and tumor.

The chain carries TRBV11-1 and TRBJ1-5, with no clear D. The sequence derives from a female donor with papillary thyroid cancer or a benign thyroid nodule (not recorded which). Some clones in this sample may be carry-over from other donors' samples. Sequenced sample: blood. CDR3 in DNA: TGTGCCAGCAGCTTAGGTTATAACCAGCCCCAGCATTTT. Translating it yields CASSLGYNQPQHF.